Below are 3 T cell receptor beta chains sequenced from a single sample in a study of shared clonotypes between healthy human individuals (dated by TCRdb to the early 2020s). The method was the immunoSEQ multiplex PCR assay. As stored in TCRdb, this immuneACCESS dataset retains in-frame rearrangements with V and J assigned. A fraction of the clones does not appear; measured against another copy, unresolved V genes explain less than half of the discrepancy, and the remainder lacks a known reason. The sample table lists around 1,000,000 clones, roughly 77% of them with a count of one. About 0.94% of the sample belongs to the ten largest clones. Sequencing was performed on memory CD4+ T cells from PBMCs. Read against the paper, the sample's cell subset or site label means: CD45RA-negative fraction. Receptors were obtained from a man aged 18 to 29 in good health. Some clones in this sample may be carry-over from other donors' samples.

Worth noting for this clone: The junction does not match germline at one end; this may be a read error. In DNA form, the CDR3 reads TGTGCCAGTAGTATGGGACAGGGGAACACTGAAGCTCTCTTT. Its protein is CASSMGQGNTEALF. This chain joins TRBV19 and TRBJ1-1, with 10 bases fitting TRBD1. There are 14 residues in the CDR3. Germline assignment: CDR1 LNHDA and CDR2 SQIVND (reference sequence).

The chain carries TRBV11-3 and TRBJ2-7; tentative D call: TRBD2 (5 bases). The germline gives CDR1 SGHNT, CDR2 YENEEA. The CDR3 spans 15 residues. V was trimmed by 4 bases and J by 7 bases, leaving 20 bases between them. CDR3: CASSWPPGPPGEQYF. The CDR3 coding sequence is TGTGCCAGCAGCTGGCCCCCGGGTCCCCCGGGAGAGCAGTACTTC.

As regards this clone: In the same sample, other DNA sequences code for this CDR3. The chain employs TRBV7-2 and TRBJ1-1; a possible D gene is TRBD1 (6 bases). V was shortened by 5 bases and J by 3 bases, with 10 bases between the two germline ends. The CDR3 is made up of 13 amino acids. Per the germline V gene, CDR1 is SGHTA and CDR2 is FQGNSA. CDR3 amino acids: CASSLTGDTEAFF. The CDR3 DNA reads TGTGCCAGCAGCCTGACAGGAGACACTGAAGCTTTCTTT. The variable domain in full, completed from reference TRBV7-2 and TRBJ1-1, reads GAGVSQSPSNKVTEKGKDVELRCDPISGHTALYWYRQSLGQGLEFLIYFQGNSAPDKSGLPSDRFSAERTGGSVSTLTIQRTQQEDSAVYLCASSLTGDTEAFFGQGTRLTVV.